This T cell receptor beta chain was recovered during a study of CXCR3-negative and CXCR3-positive naive CD8 T cells. Across the study: Per-library TRB read counts averaged about 1.5 +/- 0.3 million, adding up to some 130 million in total.

The authors made the TRB cDNA libraries by 5' RACE using UMI labels. One entry per CDR3 protein, without DNA, is what TCRdb gives after re-calling the 5' RACE reads. The sample holds 100,000 to 150,000 distinct CDR3 sequences. With regard to this clonotype: What it binds is unknown.

The CDR3 covers 15 residues. Germline V gene data show CDR1 as MGHRA and CDR2 as YSYEKL. Study-level results: Both naive subsets showed comparably high diversity, and memory CD8+ cells showed much lower diversity. In naive cells, CXCR3-negative and CXCR3-positive subsets had similar TRBV-TRBJ usage; memory cells differed.

Definition of naive CD8+ T cells rested on a CD45RO-CCR7+CD27+CD95- profile. The TCR originated in a human donor in good health. Some clones in this sample may be carry-over from other donors' samples. The chain combines TRBV4-1 with TRBJ2-7; the D call of TRBD1 rests on TCRdb alone, since no DNA is present to check it. Source material: naive CXCR3- CD8+ T cells from blood. As for subset: CD45RO-CCR7+CD27+CD95- naive CD8+ T cells lacking CXCR3 (TNR3-). The CDR3 reads CASSWRGDLSDEQYF.